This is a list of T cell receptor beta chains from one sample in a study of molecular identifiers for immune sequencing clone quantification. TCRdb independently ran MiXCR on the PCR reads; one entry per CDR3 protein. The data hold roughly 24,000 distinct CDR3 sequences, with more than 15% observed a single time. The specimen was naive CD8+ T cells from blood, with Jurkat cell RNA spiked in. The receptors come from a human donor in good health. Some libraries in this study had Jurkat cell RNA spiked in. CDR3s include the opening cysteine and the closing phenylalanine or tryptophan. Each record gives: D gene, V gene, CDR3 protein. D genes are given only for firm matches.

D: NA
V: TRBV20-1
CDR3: CSAREQGHSGANVLTF

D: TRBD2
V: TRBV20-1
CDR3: CSARGGLAGVYEQYF

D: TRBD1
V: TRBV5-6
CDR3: CASSQDQGAREQYF

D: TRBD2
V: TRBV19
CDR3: CASSISSGDYNEQFF

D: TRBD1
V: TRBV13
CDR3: CAGSDKQGAAKNIQYF

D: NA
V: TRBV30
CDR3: CAWSVGVAADEQYF

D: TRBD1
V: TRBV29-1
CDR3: CSVEGTGGYEQYF

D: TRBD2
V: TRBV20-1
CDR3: CSAYPSGISTDTQYF

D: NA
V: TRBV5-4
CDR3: CASEGRGTYEQYF

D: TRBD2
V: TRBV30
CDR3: CAWSVLPGGTDTQYF

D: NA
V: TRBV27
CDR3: CASSFVTRPHEQFF

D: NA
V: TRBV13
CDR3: CASSSSRLAVQETQYF

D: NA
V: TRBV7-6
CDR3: CASSRGIPEISYNEQFF

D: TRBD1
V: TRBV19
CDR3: CASKLGTGGNQPQHF

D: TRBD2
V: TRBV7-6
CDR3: CASSPSGGPSTDTQYF

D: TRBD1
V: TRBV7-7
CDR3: CASSLYRGSEQFF

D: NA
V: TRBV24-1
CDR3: CATSGPGGWTQYF

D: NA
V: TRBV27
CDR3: CASSSQGLLAEQYF

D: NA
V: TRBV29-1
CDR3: CSVEDLEGEGTYEQYF

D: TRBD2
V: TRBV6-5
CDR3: CASSVTRRGGTDTQYF

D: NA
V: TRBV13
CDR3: CASTGLQETQYF

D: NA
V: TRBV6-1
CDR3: CASSDTGFINQPQHF

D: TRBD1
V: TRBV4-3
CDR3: CASSHLNQGVNEAFF

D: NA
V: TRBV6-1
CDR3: CASSEVRETYEQYF

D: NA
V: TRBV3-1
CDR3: CASSQVIPATTGELFF

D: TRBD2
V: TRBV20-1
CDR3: CSASTSGKGHEQYF

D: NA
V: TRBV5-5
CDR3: CASSLEGSLASGANVLTF

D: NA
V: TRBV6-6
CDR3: CASSYSGMPQYF

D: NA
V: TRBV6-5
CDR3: CASMTEDTQYF

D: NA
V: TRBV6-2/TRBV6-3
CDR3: CASSYLGLSPGTDTQYF

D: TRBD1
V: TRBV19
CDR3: CASSIGTVNQPQHF

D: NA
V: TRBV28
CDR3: CASTRVDTRSYEQYF

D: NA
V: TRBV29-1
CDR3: CSVQGGGGELFF

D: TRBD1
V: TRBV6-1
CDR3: CASSGTGLWEKLFF

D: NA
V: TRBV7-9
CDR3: CASSYRDGSTGELFF

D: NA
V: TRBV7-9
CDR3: CASSLLIRGNTGELFF

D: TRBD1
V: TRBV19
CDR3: CASSIGSRGYNQPQHF

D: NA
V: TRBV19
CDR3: CVSSITTRGEQYF

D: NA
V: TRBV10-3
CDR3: CAISTAYEQYF

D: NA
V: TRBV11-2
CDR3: CASSPGSGNQPQHF

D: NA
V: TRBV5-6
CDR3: CASSNKPGTSPTDTQYF

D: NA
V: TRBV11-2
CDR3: CASSHGLPYEQYF